Listed here is a single T cell receptor beta chain. What it binds is not known. The data were obtained in a study of T cell clonotyping in hematopoietic cell transplantation. In the study overall: Recipient samples before transplant were obtained post-cytoreduction. General study points: Recipient TCR diversity dropped after transplant; expanded clonotypes rose from day 30 to 180.

Documented time point: recipient sample about 28 days before transplant, after cytoreduction. Samples: about 28 days before transplant, then days 30, 100 and 180 after. CDR1 is SGHDT, CDR2 YYEEEE, per germline. This CDR3 has 18 amino acids. V lost 1 base to trimming and J lost 5 bases, with 21 bases between them. Libraries were prepared by immunoSEQ multiplex PCR; TCRdb keeps only in-frame clonotypes and omits some of them. The sample contains some 30,000 clones, roughly 80% of which appear only once. V is TRBV5-6 and J is TRBJ1-4; tentatively, D is TRBD1 (5 bases). This sample comprised peripheral blood mononuclear cells, obtained before stem cell transplant. The clonotype comes from a woman in her 30s with chronic myeloid leukemia. Some clones in this sample may be carry-over from other donors' samples. CDR3 loop: CASSLWDLRDLINEKLFF. CDR3 DNA: TGTGCCAGCAGCTTGTGGGATTTACGGGACCTTATCAATGAAAAACTGTTTTTT.